This T cell receptor beta chain derives from a study of T cell changes during pregnancy in multiple sclerosis. Profiled with immunoSEQ multiplex PCR; TCRdb holds only in-frame clones, not every one. The sample includes 60,000 to 85,000 clones, around 90% of them seen just once. The material sequenced was peripheral blood, taken in the first trimester of pregnancy. The sequence derives from a female donor with multiple sclerosis, enrolled in a pregnancy study.

CDR3 sequence (DNA): TGCAGCGGCGGGGTGAGGGAGACCCAGTACTTC. Its protein is CSGGVRETQYF. The chain combines TRBV29-1 with TRBJ2-5, with D perhaps matching TRBD2 (6 bases). Germline lookup yields CDR1 SQVTM and CDR2 ANQGSEA. The length of the CDR3 is 11 residues. The ends were cut back, 7 bases at V and 5 bases at J, with 11 bases in the middle.